The 28 T cell receptor beta chains in this list originate from one sample, sequenced in a study of blood T cell repertoires in COVID-19 (dated by TCRdb to about 2020). The library was generated by the immunoSEQ multiplex PCR assay. The table was pulled from immuneACCESS by TCRdb, which kept in-frame rearrangements only. Such tables lose some clones; where checked, under half of the loss comes from unresolved V genes, and the rest has no known cause. This sample lists 200,000 to 250,000 clones; approximately 85% were detected once. The ten largest clones add up to less than 8% of the sample. Sequencing was done on a sample of peripheral blood. Receptors originate from a woman aged 45-65 years with active or convalescent COVID-19.

This rearrangement joins TRBV2 to TRBJ1-5; no clear D gene. The germline gives CDR1 SNHLY, CDR2 FYNNEI. This CDR3 region has 12 residues. V was trimmed by 6 bases and J by 6 bases, leaving 9 bases between them. In nucleotides, the CDR3 is TGTGCCAGCAGGTTGGGCAGTCAGCCCCAGCATTTT. Translation: CASRLGSQPQHF.

J is TRBJ2-5 and V is TRBV6-5; D is possibly TRBD2 (6 bases). CDR1 is MNHEY, CDR2 SVGAGI, per germline. The CDR3 loop spans 16 amino acids. Deletions cut 0 bases from V and 4 bases from J, with 15 bases between. CDR3: CASSYSGDARGETQYF. For the CDR3, the DNA is TGTGCCAGCAGTTACTCGGGCGACGCGCGGGGAGAGACCCAGTACTTC.

CDR3 in DNA: TGTGCCAGTAGTATATCCGGTGACTGGAATCAGCCCCAGCATTTT. It is translated as CASSISGDWNQPQHF. V is TRBV19 and J is TRBJ1-5; no clear D gene. The CDR3 spans 15 residues. CDR1 LNHDA and CDR2 SQIVND come from the germline V gene (reference sequence). V lost 2 bases, J lost 4 bases, and 12 bases lay in between. The full variable domain, completed using reference TRBV19 and TRBJ1-5, is DGGITQSPKYLFRKEGQNVTLSCEQNLNHDAMYWYRQDPGQGLRLIYYSQIVNDFQKGDIAEGYSVSREKKESFPLTVTSAQKNPTAFYLCASSISGDWNQPQHFGDGTRLSIL.

The rearrangement uses TRBV19 and TRBJ2-2; the D is unclear. Trimming shortened V by 9 bases and J by 6 bases, and 14 bases separated the two germline ends. Per germline, CDR1 LNHDA and CDR2 SQIVND (reference sequence). CDR3 length equals 13 residues. The CDR3 nucleotides are TGTGCCAGCAGTTCCCGGGTAGCCGGGGAGCTGTTTTTT. This encodes CASSSRVAGELFF.

The V gene is TRBV5-4, the J gene TRBJ2-5, with 10 nucleotides matching TRBD2. The CDR3 totals 14 residues. The V gene end was trimmed by 4 bases and the J gene end by 4 bases; junction bases not matched to a gene: 4. Germline-derived CDR1 and CDR2 are SGHNT and YYREEE (reference sequence). The CDR3 protein is CASSQAGGGETQYF. CDR3 nucleotides: TGTGCCAGCAGCCAAGCGGGAGGGGGAGAGACCCAGTACTTC.

V gene TRBV19 combines with J gene TRBJ1-2, with 8 bases aligning to TRBD1. Germline CDR1 reads LNHDA; CDR2 reads SQIVND (reference sequence). With V trimmed by 6 bases and J by 2 bases, 8 bases remained unmatched. The CDR3 covers 15 residues. The CDR3 sequence: CASSPYRGANYGYTF. CDR3 nucleotide sequence: TGTGCCAGTAGCCCATACAGGGGGGCCAACTATGGCTACACCTTC.

This clone was seen a few times. The rearrangement links TRBV6-4 to TRBJ1-2; 10 bases are shared with TRBD1. The V segment lost 0 bases and the J segment 8 bases; nucleotides outside the gene matches: 6. CDR3 length: 15 amino acids. From germline, CDR1 is MRHNA and CDR2 SNTAGT. CDR3 sequence reads: CASSDSGTGAKGYTF. DNA for the CDR3: TGTGCCAGCAGTGACTCTGGGACAGGGGCTAAGGGCTACACCTTC.

The CDR3 nucleotides read TGTGCCAGCACACAGAACACTGAAGCTTTCTTT. It specifies CASTQNTEAFF. The chain couples TRBV2 to TRBJ1-1; D is uncertain. The CDR3 covers 11 residues. Trimming cost V 7 bases and J 1 base, with 4 bases left between them. Germline values: CDR1 SNHLY, CDR2 FYNNEI. The whole variable domain, remainder taken from reference TRBV2 and TRBJ1-1, is EPEVTQTPSHQVTQMGQEVILRCVPISNHLYFYWYRQILGQKVEFLVSFYNNEISEKSEIFDDQFSVERPDGSNFTLKIRSTKLEDSAMYFCASTQNTEAFFGQGTRLTVV.

V and J are TRBV3-1 (or the pseudogene TRBV3-2) and TRBJ1-1; D is unclear. The germline CDR1 and CDR2 sequences are LGHDT and YNNKEL (reference sequence). With 3 bases removed from V and 11 bases from J, the gap between germline ends came to 13 bases. The CDR3 totals 12 residues. CDR3: CASSQAGVGAFF. As DNA, the CDR3 is TGTGCCAGCAGCCAGGCCGGGGTCGGGGCTTTCTTT.

The chain carries TRBV7-9 and TRBJ1-4; 7 positions match TRBD1. In germline, CDR1 is SEHNR, CDR2 FQNEAQ (reference sequence). Unmatched junction bases numbered 13, after V lost 8 bases and J lost 4 bases. The CDR3 has 16 residues. The CDR3 sequence: CASCMFGQALNEKLFF. CDR3 DNA sequence: TGTGCCAGCTGCATGTTTGGACAGGCGCTTAATGAAAAACTGTTTTTT.

The chain's CDR3 is CAGEDSPVPEAFF. The CDR3 DNA reads as TGTGCCGGAGAGGACTCTCCGGTCCCTGAAGCTTTCTTT. J is TRBJ1-1 and V is TRBV2; no reliable D call. Between the trimmed V and J ends, which lost 11 bases and 6 bases, there was a span of 19 bases. The CDR3 has 13 amino acids. CDR1 is SNHLY and CDR2 is FYNNEI in the germline V gene. Complete variable domain (other parts from reference TRBV2 and TRBJ1-1): EPEVTQTPSHQVTQMGQEVILRCVPISNHLYFYWYRQILGQKVEFLVSFYNNEISEKSEIFDDQFSVERPDGSNFTLKIRSTKLEDSAMYFCAGEDSPVPEAFFGQGTRLTVV.

This clone was counted a few times. This chain uses TRBV4-2 with TRBJ2-7; D may be TRBD1 (5 bases). V dropped 6 bases and J dropped 7 bases, with 25 bases sitting between them. This CDR3 is built from 16 residues. Germline V CDR1 and CDR2: LGHNA, YNFKEQ. CDR3 DNA sequence: TGTGCCAGCAGGCCCTTCGTGGGGCGCCCCATGGATGAGCAGTACTTC. Translation: CASRPFVGRPMDEQYF.

The chain recombines TRBV2 with TRBJ2-7; TRBD1 aligns across 10 bases. The CDR3 length is 14 residues. Germline lookup yields CDR1 SNHLY and CDR2 FYNNEI. Unmatched junction bases numbered 4, after V lost 6 bases and J lost 2 bases. CDR3 bases: TGTGCCAGCAGAGGGGACAGGGGTCCCTACGAGCAGTACTTC. Translated, it gives CASRGDRGPYEQYF.

This rearrangement joins TRBV9 to TRBJ1-1; D ambiguous. The germline gives CDR1 SGDLS, CDR2 YYNGEE. This CDR3 is built from 15 residues. V lost 0 bases, J lost 8 bases, and 17 bases lay in between. This chain's CDR3 is CASSVASGREAEAFF. CDR3 coding DNA: TGTGCCAGCAGCGTAGCCTCGGGGAGGGAGGCGGAAGCTTTCTTT.

This CDR3 is CASSLGATGYGYTF. The CDR3 DNA is TGTGCCAGCAGCTTAGGAGCGACGGGGTATGGCTACACCTTC. V and J are TRBV7-2 and TRBJ1-2; D is uncertain. V dropped 1 base and J dropped 5 bases, with 11 bases sitting between them. Germline V gives CDR1 SGHTA, CDR2 FQGNSA. The CDR3 is made up of 14 amino acids.

CDR3 nucleotide sequence: TGTGCCAGCAGTTTTTGGCAGGGCTATGGCTACACCTTC. Residues: CASSFWQGYGYTF. The V call is TRBV12-3 or TRBV12-4, the J call TRBJ1-2, with TRBD1 as a possible D gene (5 bases). V was shortened by 3 bases and J by 4 bases, with 9 bases between the two germline ends. The CDR3 has 13 residues.

This clone was recorded once. V gene TRBV2 combines with J gene TRBJ1-4, with 7 bases fitting TRBD1. The CDR3 consists of 14 residues. Per germline, CDR1 SNHLY and CDR2 FYNNEI. Trimming cost V 6 bases and J 3 bases; bases outside gene matches: 4. This CDR3 is CASSLGTANEKLFF. The DNA for the CDR3 is TGTGCCAGCAGCCTTGGGACAGCTAATGAAAAACTGTTTTTT.

V gene TRBV23-1 combines with J gene TRBJ1-3, with D unclear. TRBV23-1 is placed among ORFs of uncertain function. This CDR3 has 17 amino acids. Trimming pared 0 bases from V and 0 bases from J, leaving 12 bases between. This chain's CDR3 is CASSQSPSSLSGNTIYF. The DNA for the CDR3 is TGCGCCAGCAGTCAATCGCCTAGCTCTCTCTCTGGAAACACCATATATTTT.

This clone was found a few times. The rearrangement links TRBV3-1 (or the pseudogene TRBV3-2) to TRBJ1-5, with a tentative D call TRBD1 (6 bases). The V end was cut by 0 bases, the J end by 5 bases, with 11 bases between. The CDR3 length is 15 residues. Germline V gene data show CDR1 as LGHDT and CDR2 as YNNKEL (reference sequence). In nucleotides, the CDR3 is TGTGCCAGCAGCCAAGACTACGCAGGGGATCAGCCCCAGCATTTT. It codes for CASSQDYAGDQPQHF.

In regard to this clone: At one end the junction does not follow the germline gene, possibly because of a read error. V is TRBV5-6 and J is TRBJ2-1, with TRBD1 matching over 9 bases. Germline V lookup: CDR1 SGHDT, CDR2 YYEEEE. The CDR3 runs to 15 residues. CDR3 protein: CASSLTSGTGKSVVF. The DNA of the CDR3 is TGTGCCAGCAGCCTTACATCCGGGACAGGGAAAAGTGTGGTCTTC. The full variable domain, in which reference TRBV5-6 and TRBJ2-1 provide the parts outside the CDR3, is DAGVTQSPTHLIKTRGQQVTLRCSPKSGHDTVSWYQQALGQGPQFIFQYYEEEERQRGNFPDRFSGHQFPNYSSELNVNALLLGDSALYLCASSLTSGTGKSVVFGPGTRLTVL.

The gene calls are TRBV6-5 and TRBJ1-2; the match to TRBD1 covers 7 bases. Germline V gives CDR1 MNHEY, CDR2 SVGAGI. This CDR3 is 13 amino acids long. The junction had 5 bases not matched to a gene; V was cut back by 6 bases and J by 4 bases. The CDR3 loop is CASSATGSYGYTF. For the CDR3, the DNA is TGTGCCAGCAGCGCGACAGGGAGCTATGGCTACACCTTC.

This clone turned up a few times. This chain connects TRBV3-1 (or the pseudogene TRBV3-2) to TRBJ1-3; no clear D gene. The CDR3 length is 16 residues. Trimming pared 0 bases from V and 2 bases from J, leaving 11 bases between. Germline CDR1 and CDR2: LGHDT and YNNKEL (reference sequence). CDR3 amino acids: CASSQEGAGTGNTIYF. In DNA form, the CDR3 reads TGTGCCAGCAGCCAAGAGGGAGCTGGGACTGGAAACACCATATATTTT.

This clone was counted once. The V call is TRBV11-2, the J call TRBJ1-1, with 7 positions matching TRBD1. J lost 7 bases, V lost 0 bases, and 2 bases had no gene match. This CDR3 spans 13 amino acids. Germline V CDR1 and CDR2: SGHAT, FQNNGV. The CDR3 reads CASSLERGREAFF. In DNA form, the CDR3 reads TGTGCCAGCAGCTTAGAAAGGGGGCGTGAAGCTTTCTTT.

CDR3 nucleotides: TGTGCCAGTAGTACGGCTAGCGGGGGGAACACCGGGGAGCTGTTTTTT. Translation gives CASSTASGGNTGELFF. The V and J genes are TRBV19 and TRBJ2-2; 10 bases align to TRBD2. With 4 bases clipped from V and 1 base from J, the junction kept 3 bases outside the gene matches. There are 16 residues in the CDR3. Germline values: CDR1 LNHDA, CDR2 SQIVND (reference sequence).

This clone was seen just once. The same CDR3 can be traced to other DNA sequences in this sample. The CDR3 DNA reads TGCGCCAGCAGCTTGGGTGACAGCAATTCACCCCTCCACTTT. Translating it yields CASSLGDSNSPLHF. This chain connects TRBV5-1 to TRBJ1-6, with TRBD1 as a possible D gene (5 bases). V was pared by 0 bases and J by 7 bases, with 8 bases between. This CDR3 contains 14 residues. Germline CDR1 reads SGHRS; CDR2 reads YFSETQ.

This clone was seen only a few times. This rearrangement joins TRBV28 to TRBJ1-1; 10 nucleotides match TRBD1. Germline CDR1 reads MDHEN; CDR2 reads SYDVKM. This CDR3 has 14 amino acids. V lost 6 bases to trimming and J lost 5 bases; unmatched junction nucleotides: 6. The DNA for the CDR3 is TGTGCCAGCAGCCGACAGGGGGCGCTTACTGAAGCTTTCTTT. Translating it yields CASSRQGALTEAFF. The variable domain in full, with the rest retrieved from reference TRBV28 and TRBJ1-1, is DVKVTQSSRYLVKRTGEKVFLECVQDMDHENMFWYRQDPGLGLRLIYFSYDVKMKEKGDIPEGYSVSREKKERFSLILESASTNQTSMYLCASSRQGALTEAFFGQGTRLTVV.

This chain connects TRBV7-9 to TRBJ1-2; D uncertain. CDR1 is SEHNR, CDR2 FQNEAQ, per germline (reference sequence). Trimming cost V 5 bases and J 6 bases, with 10 bases left between them. CDR3 length: 12 residues. CDR3 residues: CASSPKGDGYTF. The CDR3 nucleotides read TGTGCCAGCAGCCCCAAAGGAGATGGCTACACCTTC.

The chain employs TRBV7-9 and TRBJ2-1, with 8 bases aligning to TRBD2. V shed 1 base, J shed 2 bases, and the junction held 7 bases outside the gene matches. The CDR3 is 17 residues long. Germline V gene data show CDR1 as SEHNR and CDR2 as FQNEAQ (reference sequence). CDR3 in amino acids: CASSLVGPSGPYNEQFF. The CDR3 bases are TGTGCCAGCAGCTTAGTGGGCCCTAGCGGGCCCTACAATGAGCAGTTCTTC.